This T cell receptor beta chain was found in a study of OX40 agonist ivuxolimab in advanced cancers. Overall study context: The drug used for patients, ivuxolimab, was an agonistic anti-OX40 (CD134) antibody.

The data were produced by immunoSEQ multiplex PCR, yet TCRdb's version contains in-frame clones alone and is incomplete. This table has fewer than 45,000 clones, approximately 84% appearing once. This TCR was recovered from an adult with an advanced solid tumor such as melanoma, head and neck, liver or kidney cancer. Sample: CD4+ or CD8+ T cells sorted from blood, taken in a trial of the OX40 agonist ivuxolimab.

The CDR3 reads CASSLAGQMAYEQYF. DNA of the CDR3: TGTGCCAGCAGCTTAGCGGGACAGATGGCCTACGAGCAGTACTTC. V is TRBV7-8 and J is TRBJ2-7; 7 nucleotides align to TRBD1. After removal of 0 bases from V and 2 bases from J, the junction contained 4 bases not matched to a gene. The CDR3 runs 15 residues. Germline CDR1 and CDR2: SGHVS and FQNEAQ.